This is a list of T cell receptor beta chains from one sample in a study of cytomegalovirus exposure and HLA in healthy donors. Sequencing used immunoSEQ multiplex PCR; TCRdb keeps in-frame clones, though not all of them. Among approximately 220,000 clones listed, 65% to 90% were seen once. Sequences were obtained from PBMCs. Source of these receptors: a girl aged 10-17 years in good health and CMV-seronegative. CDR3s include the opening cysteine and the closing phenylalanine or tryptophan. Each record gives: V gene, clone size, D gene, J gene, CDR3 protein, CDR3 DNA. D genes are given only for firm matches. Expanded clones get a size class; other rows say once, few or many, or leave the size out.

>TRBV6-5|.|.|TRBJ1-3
CASRSDRSSGNTIYF
TGTGCCAGCAGGAGCGACAGAAGCTCTGGAAACACCATATATTTT
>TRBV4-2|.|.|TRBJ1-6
CASSQDSYNSPLHF
TGTGCCAGCAGCCAGGACAGTTATAATTCACCCCTCCACTTT
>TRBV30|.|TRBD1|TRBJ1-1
CAWSDRTGRGRDTEAFF
TGTGCCTGGAGTGACAGGACAGGGAGGGGTAGAGACACTGAAGCTTTCTTT
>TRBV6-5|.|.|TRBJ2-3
CASSYSSRPSTDTQYF
TGTGCCAGCAGTTACTCGAGTCGTCCGTCCACAGATACGCAGTATTTT
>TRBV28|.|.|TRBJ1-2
CASRFGRGYGYTF
TGTGCCAGCAGGTTTGGCAGGGGCTATGGCTACACCTTC
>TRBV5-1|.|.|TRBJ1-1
CASSLGGAGGTEAFF
TGCGCCAGCAGCTTGGGGGGTGCGGGGGGCACTGAAGCTTTCTTT
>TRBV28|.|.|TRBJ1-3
CASTRTSSGNTIYF
TGTGCCAGCACTCGGACATCCTCTGGAAACACCATATATTTT
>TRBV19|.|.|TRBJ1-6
CASSALDSPNSPLHF
TGTGCCAGTAGTGCGTTGGACAGCCCTAATTCACCCCTCCACTTT
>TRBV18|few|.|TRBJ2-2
CASIRTVGTGELFF
TGTGCCAGCATACGGACAGTTGGCACCGGGGAGCTGTTTTTT
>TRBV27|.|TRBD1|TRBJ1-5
CASSRGYSNQPQHF
TGTGCCAGCAGCAGGGGGTATAGCAATCAGCCCCAGCATTTT
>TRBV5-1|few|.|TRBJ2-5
CASSLGLQETQYF
TGCGCCAGCAGCTTGGGACTCCAAGAGACCCAGTACTTC
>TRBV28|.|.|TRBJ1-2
CASSLTGGVSLYGYTF
TGTGCCAGCAGCCTCACGGGGGGGGTCAGTCTCTATGGCTACACCTTC
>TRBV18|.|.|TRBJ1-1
CASSHPAPEGSRSEDTEAFF
TGTGCCAGCTCACACCCCGCACCAGAGGGTAGTCGGAGTGAGGACACTGAAGCTTTCTTT
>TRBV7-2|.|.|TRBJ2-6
CASSLGQGSSSGANVLTF
TGTGCCAGCAGCTTAGGTCAGGGGAGTAGCTCTGGGGCCAACGTCCTGACTTTC
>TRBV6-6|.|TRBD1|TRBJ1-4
CATARRQGEEKLFF
TGTGCCACCGCGCGGAGACAGGGAGAAGAAAAACTGTTTTTT
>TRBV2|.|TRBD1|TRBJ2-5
CASNPTGIETQYF
TGTGCCAGCAACCCGACAGGGATAGAGACCCAGTACTTC
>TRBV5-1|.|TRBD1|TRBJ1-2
CASSQGQGYGYTF
TGCGCCAGCAGCCAGGGACAGGGGTATGGCTACACCTTC
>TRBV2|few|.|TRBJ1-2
CATSWSGGYTF
TGTGCCACCTCATGGTCAGGCGGCTACACCTTC
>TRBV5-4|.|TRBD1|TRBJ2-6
CASSAGQGPGANVLTF
TGTGCCAGCAGCGCAGGACAGGGGCCTGGGGCCAACGTCCTGACTTTC
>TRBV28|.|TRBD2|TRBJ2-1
CASSQSGGYNEQFF
TGTGCCAGCAGCCAAAGCGGGGGGTACAATGAGCAGTTCTTC
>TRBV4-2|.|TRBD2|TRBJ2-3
CASSLGLAGGFSTDTQYF
TGTGCCAGCAGCCTAGGACTAGCGGGGGGCTTTAGCACAGATACGCAGTATTTT
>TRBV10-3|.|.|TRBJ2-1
CAISASGEYNEQFF
TGTGCCATCAGTGCGTCAGGGGAATACAATGAGCAGTTCTTC
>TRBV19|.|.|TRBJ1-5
CASRRQRLEYSNQPQHF
TGTGCCAGTAGACGACAGAGGCTAGAATATAGCAATCAGCCCCAGCATTTT
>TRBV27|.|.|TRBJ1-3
CASMPDGQSSGNTIYF
TGTGCCAGCATGCCTGACGGACAGAGCTCTGGAAACACCATATATTTT
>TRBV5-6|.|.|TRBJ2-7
CASSPSHGSSYEQYF
TGTGCCAGCAGCCCCTCCCACGGGAGCTCCTACGAGCAGTACTTC